These 24 T cell receptor beta chains were all obtained from the same sample, sequenced in a study of blood T cell repertoires in COVID-19. Clones were sequenced by immunoSEQ multiplex PCR, and TCRdb holds only the in-frame ones, with some missing. This table holds some 350,000 clones, 80% to 90% found once. The sample taken for sequencing was PBMCs or T cells enriched from blood (not recorded which). These TCRs come from a man between 18 and 35 years old who had recovered from COVID-19.

This clone was counted between two and nine times. This CDR3 is CASSYRTGANTGELFF. The CDR3 nucleotides are TGTGCCAGCAGCTACCGGACAGGCGCGAACACCGGGGAGCTGTTTTTT. The V gene is TRBV5-4, the J gene TRBJ2-2; 7 bases map to TRBD1. V lost 3 bases, J lost 0 bases, and 5 bases stayed unmatched. Germline assignment: CDR1 SGHNT and CDR2 YYREEE (reference sequence). The CDR3 has 16 amino acids.

The CDR3 loop is CASSLEARADEAFF. The CDR3 nucleotides read TGCGCCAGCAGCTTGGAGGCCAGGGCAGATGAAGCTTTCTTT. The chain links TRBV5-1 to TRBJ1-1; D might be TRBD1 (5 bases). The CDR3 is 14 residues long. The V and J ends lost 0 bases and 7 bases respectively, with 13 bases between them. Germline V gene data show CDR1 as SGHRS and CDR2 as YFSETQ.

This chain links TRBV19 with TRBJ1-1, with 10 bases fitting TRBD1. Trimming removed 5 bases from V and 10 bases from J; junction bases left unmatched: 16. Germline V gene sequence: CDR1 LNHDA, CDR2 SQIVND (reference sequence). The CDR3 spans 16 residues. The CDR3 loop reads CASSPPGTGAFSPAFF. The CDR3 nucleotides are TGTGCCAGTAGTCCCCCCGGGACAGGGGCCTTCTCCCCAGCTTTCTTT. The full variable domain, in which reference TRBV19 and TRBJ1-1 provide the parts outside the CDR3, is DGGITQSPKYLFRKEGQNVTLSCEQNLNHDAMYWYRQDPGQGLRLIYYSQIVNDFQKGDIAEGYSVSREKKESFPLTVTSAQKNPTAFYLCASSPPGTGAFSPAFFGQGTRLTVV.

This rearrangement joins TRBV15 to TRBJ1-3, with TRBD1 as a possible D gene (6 bases). V lost 5 bases to trimming and J lost 4 bases, with 15 bases between them. This CDR3 is 15 amino acids long. Looked up from germline, CDR1 is LNHNV and CDR2 is YYDKDF (reference sequence). The CDR3 DNA reads TGTGCCACCAGCGACCTTCAGGGGTGGGGAAACACCATATATTTT. Translation: CATSDLQGWGNTIYF.

Regarding this clone: Other nucleotide sequences in the sample specify the same CDR3. The CDR3 reads CASSPKTGSSYEQYF. CDR3 DNA sequence: TGTGCCAGCTCACCTAAGACAGGTTCCTCCTACGAGCAGTACTTC. V usage is TRBV18 and J usage is TRBJ2-7, with D possibly TRBD1 on 6 matching bases. CDR1 is KGHSH, CDR2 LQKENI, per germline. This CDR3 is built from 15 residues. V was pared by 3 bases and J by 0 bases, with 12 bases between.

This chain connects TRBV6-1 to TRBJ1-5; no firm D call. This CDR3 has 13 residues. V was shortened by 2 bases and J by 6 bases, with 8 bases between the two germline ends. In germline, CDR1 is MNHNS, CDR2 SASEGT. The CDR3 sequence is CASSETVVQPQHF. CDR3 nucleotide sequence: TGTGCCAGCAGTGAAACAGTGGTTCAGCCCCAGCATTTT.

The gene calls are TRBV19 and TRBJ2-7, with TRBD1 as a possible D gene (5 bases). The CDR3 totals 15 residues. Trimming took 4 bases from V and 8 from J, leaving 21 bases between them. In germline, CDR1 is LNHDA, CDR2 SQIVND (reference sequence). For the CDR3, the DNA is TGTGCCAGTAGTAGGGGCAGTTCGACGTTGGGTCAGCAGTACTTC. The encoded protein is CASSRGSSTLGQQYF.

The chain joins TRBV28 to TRBJ1-1; no clear D gene. CDR1 and CDR2 from the germline V gene are MDHEN and SYDVKM. Deletions cut 8 bases from V and 8 bases from J, with 15 bases between. CDR3 length: 12 residues. The CDR3 DNA is TGTGCCAGCTCTCTGATTAAACGGGAAGCTTTCTTT. Protein: CASSLIKREAFF.

The rearrangement uses TRBV5-1 and TRBJ2-7; tentatively, D is TRBD1 (6 bases). The CDR3 extends over 17 amino acids. The V gene's germline CDR1 is SGHRS and CDR2 YFSETQ. V lost 3 bases, J lost 5 bases, and 24 bases lay in between. The CDR3 loop reads CASSSDGAHRAHDEQYF. The CDR3 region has the DNA TGCGCCAGCAGCTCTGATGGGGCCCACAGGGCCCATGACGAGCAGTACTTC.

V is TRBV4-1 and J is TRBJ2-1, with a tentative D call TRBD1 (5 bases). The V and J ends lost 0 bases and 14 bases respectively, with 23 bases between them. Germline lookup yields CDR1 MGHRA and CDR2 YSYEKL. The CDR3 runs 16 residues. In DNA, the CDR3 is TGCGCCAGCAGCCAAGATCTTAGGGTTGTTAGGGGATCAGAGTTCTTC. It encodes CASSQDLRVVRGSEFF.

This sequence joins TRBV27 and TRBJ2-3; 14 bases agree with TRBD2. Germline V gives CDR1 MNHEY, CDR2 SMNVEV (reference sequence). Unmatched junction bases numbered 14, after V lost 6 bases and J lost 6 bases. The CDR3 runs to 18 residues. The CDR3 loop is CASSYTPGLAGEWDTQYF. DNA of the CDR3: TGTGCCAGCAGCTACACCCCGGGACTAGCGGGAGAGTGGGATACGCAGTATTTT.

This clone was seen a few times. The rearrangement uses TRBV11-1 and TRBJ2-1; D may be TRBD1 (8 bases). The germline gives CDR1 SGHAT, CDR2 FQDESV (reference sequence). The V and J ends lost 6 bases and 10 bases respectively, with 19 bases between them. The CDR3 totals 14 residues. CDR3 DNA sequence: TGTGCCAGCAGGCCCGGGACAGGCGGGGGAGAGCAGTTCTTC. It translates to CASRPGTGGGEQFF.

The V gene is TRBV15, the J gene TRBJ1-5, with 7 nucleotides matching TRBD1. The germline V gene has CDR1 LNHNV and CDR2 YYDKDF (reference sequence). This CDR3 comprises 15 residues. The V segment lost 2 bases and the J segment 6 bases; nucleotides outside the gene matches: 7. CDR3 in DNA: TGTGCCACCAGCAGAACTGACAGGGAGAGTCAGCCCCAGCATTTT. It is translated as CATSRTDRESQPQHF.

The V and J genes are TRBV10-2 and TRBJ1-3; D may be TRBD1 (6 bases). The CDR3 has 15 amino acids. In germline, CDR1 is WSHSY, CDR2 SAAADI. V gave up 2 bases and J gave up 0 bases, with 8 bases separating them. Here the CDR3 DNA reads TGCGCCAGCAGTGAGGGACAGCTCTCTGGAAACACCATATATTTT. Protein product: CASSEGQLSGNTIYF.

The CDR3 sequence: CASRWTGDQPQHF. CDR3 coding DNA: TGTGCCAGTAGATGGACTGGGGATCAGCCCCAGCATTTT. The chain has TRBV19 and TRBJ1-5; no reliable D call. The germline V and J ends were trimmed by 6 bases and 5 bases, with 11 bases remaining between them. The CDR3 is made up of 13 amino acids. CDR1 LNHDA and CDR2 SQIVND come from the germline V gene (reference sequence).

The chain links TRBV3-1 (or the pseudogene TRBV3-2) to TRBJ2-3; the match to TRBD2 covers 12 bases. Germline CDR1 reads LGHDT; CDR2 reads YNNKEL (reference sequence). This CDR3 has 16 amino acids. The V gene end was trimmed by 4 bases and the J gene end by 1 base; junction bases not matched to a gene: 3. CDR3 nucleotide sequence: TGTGCCAGCAGCCCCCTAGCGGGGGGGGGCACAGATACGCAGTATTTT. Residues: CASSPLAGGGTDTQYF.

The chain has TRBV7-8 and TRBJ1-4, with 9 bases identical to TRBD1. Trimming cost V 5 bases and J 7 bases; bases outside gene matches: 8. The germline CDR1 and CDR2 sequences are SGHVS and FQNEAQ. The CDR3 loop spans 15 amino acids. CDR3 in amino acids: CASSRGDRVGEKLFF. The CDR3 DNA reads TGTGCCAGCAGCCGAGGGGACAGGGTGGGTGAAAAACTGTTTTTT.

The chain couples TRBV4-3 to TRBJ2-7, with TRBD1 identical over 8 bases. V was pared by 1 base and J by 6 bases, with 14 bases of the junction left unmatched. The CDR3 length is 17 residues. CDR1 and CDR2 from the germline V gene are LGHNA and YSLEER. CDR3 in amino acids: CASSQALERQGLGEQYF. The CDR3 bases are TGCGCCAGCAGCCAAGCATTGGAGAGACAGGGGCTGGGCGAGCAGTACTTC.

This chain uses TRBV7-2 with TRBJ2-5; 11 bases match TRBD1. CDR1 and CDR2 from the germline V gene are SGHTA and FQGNSA. Trimming took 5 bases from V and 5 from J; bases not matched to a gene: 4. The length of the CDR3 is 14 residues. The CDR3 sequence: CASSRDRGRETQYF. The DNA for the CDR3 is TGTGCCAGCAGCCGGGACAGGGGGAGGGAGACCCAGTACTTC.

V and J are TRBV13 and TRBJ1-1; the D gene is possibly TRBD1 (6 bases). This CDR3 has 14 amino acids. Germline V gene sequence: CDR1 PRHDT, CDR2 FYEKMQ (reference sequence). V was trimmed by 2 bases and J by 1 base, leaving 8 bases between them. The CDR3 reads CASSLMDRNTEAFF. The DNA of the CDR3 is TGTGCCAGCAGCTTAATGGACAGGAACACTGAAGCTTTCTTT. Looking up the rest from reference TRBV13 and TRBJ1-1 gives the full variable domain: AAGVIQSPRHLIKEKRETATLKCYPIPRHDTVYWYQQGPGQDPQFLISFYEKMQSDKGSIPDRFSAQQFSDYHSELNMSSLELGDSALYFCASSLMDRNTEAFFGQGTRLTVV.

The chain carries TRBV19 and TRBJ2-2; D not resolved. Germline V gene sequence: CDR1 LNHDA, CDR2 SQIVND (reference sequence). The CDR3 runs 15 residues. The germline V and J ends were trimmed by 1 base and 1 base, with 7 bases remaining between them. Here the CDR3 DNA reads TGTGCCAGTAGTATAGTATACAAGAACACCGGGGAGCTGTTTTTT. Residues: CASSIVYKNTGELFF.

In nucleotides, the CDR3 is TGTGCCAGCAGTCCCCACCTCTCCGCGGGGAGGGCGGCCTACGAGCAGTACTTC. It encodes CASSPHLSAGRAAYEQYF. The chain is built from TRBV7-2 and TRBJ2-7; TRBD2 aligns across 7 bases. This CDR3 is 18 amino acids long. CDR1 is SGHTA and CDR2 is FQGNSA in the germline V gene. V shed 6 bases and J 2 bases; nucleotides not matched to a gene: 19.

V gene TRBV9 combines with J gene TRBJ2-2; D call uncertain. V dropped 4 bases and J dropped 7 bases, with 14 bases sitting between them. The germline V gene has CDR1 SGDLS and CDR2 YYNGEE. CDR3 length: 14 residues. Here the CDR3 reads CASSTSQDYGELFF. The CDR3 region has the DNA TGTGCCAGCAGCACTTCGCAAGATTACGGGGAGCTGTTTTTT. The full variable domain, completed using reference TRBV9 and TRBJ2-2, is DSGVTQTPKHLITATGQRVTLRCSPRSGDLSVYWYQQSLDQGLQFLIQYYNGEERAKGNILERFSAQQFPDLHSELNLSSLELGDSALYFCASSTSQDYGELFFGEGSRLTVL.

V is TRBV5-1 and J is TRBJ2-3; 14 nucleotides line up with TRBD2. Germline V CDR1 and CDR2: SGHRS, YFSETQ. The length of the CDR3 is 17 residues. The trim removed 4 bases at V and 4 bases at J, leaving 8 bases unmatched. CDR3 sequence (DNA): TGCGCCAGCAGCCTGGGGACTAGCGGGAGTTTGCCAGATACGCAGTATTTT. This encodes CASSLGTSGSLPDTQYF.